These 3 T cell receptor beta chains originate from one sample sequenced in a study of shared clonotypes between healthy human individuals. Sequenced by immunoSEQ multiplex PCR; TCRdb stores in-frame clones only, minus some. The sample has roughly 590,000 clones, around 95% seen once. Naive CD8 cells, CD45RO-negative and positively selected for CCR7, excluded terminally differentiated effector memory CD45RA+ cells. Sequencing used naive CD8+ T cells sorted from blood. The source is a woman aged 30 to 39 in good health.

The chain has TRBV25-1 and TRBJ1-4; D call uncertain. Trimming pared 1 base from V and 4 bases from J, leaving 10 bases between. CDR1 and CDR2 from the germline V gene are MGHDK and SYGVNS. This CDR3 is built from 15 residues. The CDR3 DNA sequence: TGTGCCAGCAGTGAATTTTCTGGGAGTAATGAAAAACTGTTTTTT. This codes for CASSEFSGSNEKLFF.

The chain has TRBV27 and TRBJ1-5; no firm D call. The CDR3 totals 15 residues. V was cut by 6 bases and J by 1 base, with 13 bases left in between. Germline CDR1 reads MNHEY; CDR2 reads SMNVEV (reference sequence). The chain's CDR3 is CASSFSEGSNQPQHF. CDR3 coding DNA: TGTGCCAGCAGCTTTAGCGAGGGAAGCAATCAGCCCCAGCATTTT.

The table lists this clone with a count of one. This rearrangement joins TRBV27 to TRBJ2-2; D call uncertain. Trimming shortened V by 5 bases and J by 5 bases, and 12 bases separated the two germline ends. The germline gives CDR1 MNHEY, CDR2 SMNVEV (reference sequence). The CDR3 sequence is 14 residues long. This CDR3 reads CASSLQTGTGELFF. In DNA, the CDR3 is TGTGCCAGCAGTCTGCAGACTGGGACCGGGGAGCTGTTTTTT.